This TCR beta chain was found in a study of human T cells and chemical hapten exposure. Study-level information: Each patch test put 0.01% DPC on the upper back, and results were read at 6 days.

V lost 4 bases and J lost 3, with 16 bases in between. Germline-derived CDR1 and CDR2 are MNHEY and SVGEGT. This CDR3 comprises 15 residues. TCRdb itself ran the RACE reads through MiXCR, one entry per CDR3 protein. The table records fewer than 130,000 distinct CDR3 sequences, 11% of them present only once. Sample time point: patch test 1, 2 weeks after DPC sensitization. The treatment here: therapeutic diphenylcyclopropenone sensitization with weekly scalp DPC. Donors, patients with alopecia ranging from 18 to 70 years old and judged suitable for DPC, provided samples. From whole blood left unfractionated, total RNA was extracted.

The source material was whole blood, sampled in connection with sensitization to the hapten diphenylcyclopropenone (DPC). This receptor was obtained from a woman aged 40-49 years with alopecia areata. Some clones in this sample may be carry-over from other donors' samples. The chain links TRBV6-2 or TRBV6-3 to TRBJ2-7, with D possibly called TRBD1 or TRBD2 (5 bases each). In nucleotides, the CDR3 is TGTGCCAGCAGTTCCCGAAGCAGGGACCTCTACGAGCAGTACTTC. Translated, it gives CASSSRSRDLYEQYF.